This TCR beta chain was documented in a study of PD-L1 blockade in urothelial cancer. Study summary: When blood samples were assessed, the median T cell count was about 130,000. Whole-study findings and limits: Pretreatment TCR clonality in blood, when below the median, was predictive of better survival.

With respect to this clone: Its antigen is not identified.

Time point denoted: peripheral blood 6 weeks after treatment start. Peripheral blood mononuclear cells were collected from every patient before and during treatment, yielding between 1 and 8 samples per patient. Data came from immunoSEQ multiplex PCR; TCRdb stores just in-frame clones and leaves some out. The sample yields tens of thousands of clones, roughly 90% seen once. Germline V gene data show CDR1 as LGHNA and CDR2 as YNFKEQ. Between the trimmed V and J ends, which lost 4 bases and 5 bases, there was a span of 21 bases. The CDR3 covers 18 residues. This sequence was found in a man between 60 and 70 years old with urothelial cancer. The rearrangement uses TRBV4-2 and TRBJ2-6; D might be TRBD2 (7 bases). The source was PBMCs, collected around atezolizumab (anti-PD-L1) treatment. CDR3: CASSLGGQSAVRANVLTF. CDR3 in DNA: TGTGCCAGCAGCCTGGGGGGGCAGTCCGCGGTCCGGGCCAACGTCCTGACTTTC.